These 27 T cell receptor beta chains share one sample of origin, sequenced in a study of cytomegalovirus exposure and HLA in healthy donors (dated by TCRdb to the late 2010s). Libraries were constructed by the immunoSEQ multiplex PCR assay. For the multiplex PCR, a mixture combining 60 forward primers for TCR Vbeta segments and 13 reverse primers for TCR Jbeta segments was used. TCRdb provides this immuneACCESS table in a form limited to in-frame rearrangements. Some clones are lacking; in checked studies, under half of them reflect an unresolved V gene, and why the rest are absent is not known. The sample table shows some 38,000 clones, and approximately 70% are seen once. The ten largest clones take up around 3.9% of the sample. Material: PBMCs. Source of these receptors: a middle-aged man in good health and CMV-seronegative.

The chain recombines TRBV19 with TRBJ1-1, with TRBD1 identical over 10 bases. With V trimmed by 10 bases and J by 1 base, 9 bases remained unmatched. CDR3 length: 15 amino acids. Germline lookup yields CDR1 LNHDA and CDR2 SQIVND (reference sequence). CDR3 in amino acids: CATLDRGRGNTEAFF. The CDR3 region has the DNA TGTGCCACCCTGGACAGGGGGAGGGGGAACACTGAAGCTTTCTTT.

The chain joins TRBV7-9 to TRBJ1-2, with a tentative D call TRBD1 (6 bases). Germline values: CDR1 SEHNR, CDR2 FQNEAQ (reference sequence). Trimming removed 0 bases from V and 7 bases from J, with 12 bases in between. This CDR3 has 14 amino acids. This chain's CDR3 is CASSLARQGLGYTF. CDR3 DNA: TGTGCCAGCAGCTTAGCTCGGCAGGGGCTTGGCTACACCTTC.

V is TRBV7-9 and J is TRBJ1-4, with D perhaps TRBD1 (6 bases). This CDR3 spans 15 amino acids. The germline CDR1 and CDR2 sequences are SEHNR and FQNEAQ (reference sequence). Between the trimmed V and J ends, which lost 0 bases and 7 bases, there was a span of 12 bases. CDR3 sequence: CASSLARGQAEKLFF. As DNA, the CDR3 is TGTGCCAGCAGCTTAGCGCGGGGGCAGGCTGAAAAACTGTTTTTT.

On this clone itself: The junction departs from the called germline gene at one end, perhaps through a read error. The gene calls are TRBV2 and TRBJ1-2, with a tentative D call TRBD1 (6 bases). The germline V gene encodes CDR1 SNHLY and CDR2 FYNNEI. This CDR3 is 15 amino acids long. As DNA, the CDR3 is TGTGCCAGCAGGGAAGAAGTTACAGGGAACTATGGCTACACCTTC. Its protein product is CASREEVTGNYGYTF.

The chain links TRBV9 to TRBJ2-6, with a tentative D call TRBD1 (6 bases). With 4 bases removed from V and 2 bases from J, the gap between germline ends came to 16 bases. The CDR3 extends over 17 amino acids. Germline-derived CDR1 and CDR2 are SGDLS and YYNGEE. Written as DNA, the CDR3 is TGTGCCAGCAGCTCAAAAGTGGGGGCGACTGGGGCCAACGTCCTGACTTTC. Protein: CASSSKVGATGANVLTF.

The rearrangement uses TRBV6-1 and TRBJ2-1; 9 bases agree with TRBD2. V dropped 4 bases and J dropped 5; count of bases not matched to a gene: 6. The CDR3 runs to 15 residues. CDR1 MNHNS and CDR2 SASEGT come from the germline V gene. The CDR3 DNA reads TGTGCCAGCAGTGTCGGCGGGGGGGCGCACAATGAGCAGTTCTTC. Translated, it gives CASSVGGGAHNEQFF.

V is TRBV4-1 and J is TRBJ2-7; a weak D match, TRBD2 (5 bases). Trimming shortened V by 0 bases and J by 6 bases, and 15 bases separated the two germline ends. This CDR3 region has 15 residues. The germline V gene has CDR1 MGHRA and CDR2 YSYEKL. For the CDR3, the DNA is TGCGCCAGCAGCCAAGAGTCCCGGGGTATGAGCGAGCAGTACTTC. Amino acids: CASSQESRGMSEQYF.

The chain links TRBV6-6 to TRBJ2-1, with D perhaps matching TRBD1 (5 bases). Germline CDR1 MNHNY, CDR2 SVGAGI (reference sequence). V lost 10 bases to trimming and J lost 3 bases, with 16 bases between them. The CDR3 contains 14 residues. CDR3 nucleotide sequence: TGTGCCAACTCCCGGCAGGGTTTCTACAATGAGCAGTTCTTC. Protein: CANSRQGFYNEQFF.

This clone was picked up a small number of times. The chain couples TRBV6-1 to TRBJ2-1, with D tentatively TRBD2 (5 bases). CDR3 size: 13 residues. Trimming stripped 5 bases from V and 5 bases from J, with 10 bases between. CDR1 is MNHNS and CDR2 is SASEGT in the germline V gene. The CDR3 loop is CASSSGPNNEQFF. CDR3 sequence (DNA): TGTGCCAGCAGTAGCGGTCCTAACAATGAGCAGTTCTTC.

The chain links TRBV14 to TRBJ2-3, with TRBD2 matching over 11 bases. V shed 2 bases and J 5 bases; nucleotides not matched to a gene: 3. Germline V lookup: CDR1 SGHDN, CDR2 FVKESK. This CDR3 has 15 amino acids. CDR3 protein: CASSQTGTSGDTQYF. CDR3 sequence (DNA): TGTGCCAGCAGCCAAACCGGGACTAGCGGAGATACGCAGTATTTT.

This sequence joins TRBV6-1 and TRBJ1-6; D gene ambiguous. Germline V gives CDR1 MNHNS, CDR2 SASEGT. CDR3 size: 14 residues. The V end lost 3 bases, the J end lost 10 bases, and 13 bases lay between the germline ends. CDR3 DNA: TGTGCCAGCAGTGACATGGGCCCGGAATCACCCCTCCACTTT. It specifies CASSDMGPESPLHF.

V is TRBV9 and J is TRBJ1-1; TRBD1 is a possible D gene (6 bases). V was shortened by 3 bases and J by 1 base, with 10 bases between the two germline ends. There are 14 residues in the CDR3. CDR1 and CDR2 from the germline V gene are SGDLS and YYNGEE. In nucleotides, the CDR3 is TGTGCCAGCAGCGCTACAGGGAAGAACACTGAAGCTTTCTTT. Its translation: CASSATGKNTEAFF. Full variable domain (missing parts from reference TRBV9 and TRBJ1-1): DSGVTQTPKHLITATGQRVTLRCSPRSGDLSVYWYQQSLDQGLQFLIQYYNGEERAKGNILERFSAQQFPDLHSELNLSSLELGDSALYFCASSATGKNTEAFFGQGTRLTVV.

The chain recombines TRBV4-3 with TRBJ1-6; D is ambiguous. The CDR3 has 16 residues. Trimming shortened V by 1 base and J by 9 bases, and 16 bases separated the two germline ends. CDR1 is LGHNA, CDR2 YSLEER, per germline. CDR3 DNA: TGCGCCAGCAGCCAAGGGTCCGCATCCTCCAGTTCACCCCTCCACTTT. It yields the protein CASSQGSASSSSPLHF.

V gene TRBV6-5 combines with J gene TRBJ1-6; the D gene is possibly TRBD1 (5 bases). CDR1 is MNHEY and CDR2 is SVGAGI in the germline V gene. The CDR3 totals 14 residues. V lost 2 bases, J lost 7 bases, and 9 bases lay in between. CDR3 bases: TGTGCCAGCAGTTACCAGGGACTGAATTCACCCCTCCACTTT. It specifies CASSYQGLNSPLHF.

The V gene is TRBV10-3, the J gene TRBJ1-2; no reliable D call. Trimming stripped 6 bases from V and 5 bases from J, with 13 bases between. The CDR3 sequence is 13 residues long. The germline gives CDR1 ENHRY, CDR2 SYGVKD. The CDR3 nucleotides are TGTGCCATCAGGCCCTATCTTTTTTATGGCTACACCTTC. Its protein is CAIRPYLFYGYTF.

This clone was seen only a few times. The chain uses TRBV4-1 and TRBJ2-7; 10 bases line up with TRBD1. Germline V CDR1 and CDR2: MGHRA, YSYEKL. CDR3 length: 15 residues. The V segment lost 4 bases and the J segment 5 bases; nucleotides outside the gene matches: 8. CDR3 sequence: CASSRGTGVLDEQYF. CDR3 sequence (DNA): TGCGCCAGCAGCCGAGGGACAGGGGTTCTGGACGAGCAGTACTTC.

V usage is TRBV5-4 and J usage is TRBJ2-1; the match to TRBD2 covers 10 bases. This CDR3 has 15 amino acids. After removal of 4 bases from V and 8 bases from J, the junction contained 9 bases not matched to a gene. Germline CDR1 SGHNT, CDR2 YYREEE (reference sequence). This CDR3 reads CASSQSSGGLDEQFF. CDR3 sequence (DNA): TGTGCCAGCAGCCAAAGTAGCGGGGGGCTCGATGAGCAGTTCTTC.

The CDR3 sequence: CASSLDGTGGNEQFF. As DNA, the CDR3 is TGTGCCAGCAGCTTAGACGGGACAGGGGGCAATGAGCAGTTCTTC. The gene calls are TRBV7-6 and TRBJ2-1; 11 bases are a match to TRBD1. V gave up 1 base and J gave up 6 bases; unmatched junction bases: 2. The CDR3 extends over 15 amino acids. Germline V lookup: CDR1 SGHVS, CDR2 FNYEAQ.

This sequence joins TRBV6-5 and TRBJ1-3, with a possible D match to TRBD1 (5 bases). CDR3 length: 15 amino acids. V shed 7 bases and J shed 0 bases, with 13 bases lying between them. Germline CDR1 reads MNHEY; CDR2 reads SVGAGI. The DNA of the CDR3 is TGTGCCAGCACCCCGACAGCCCTCTCTGGAAACACCATATATTTT. It is translated as CASTPTALSGNTIYF.

Here the CDR3 reads CASSQNNYEQYF. CDR3 in DNA: TGTGCCAGCAGTCAGAACAACTACGAGCAGTACTTC. The V and J genes are TRBV6-5 and TRBJ2-7; D unresolved. From germline, CDR1 is MNHEY and CDR2 SVGAGI. V was pared by 5 bases and J by 3 bases, with 8 bases between. This CDR3 spans 12 amino acids.

This sequence joins TRBV7-9 and TRBJ2-7, with D possibly matching TRBD2 (5 bases). Germline assignment: CDR1 SEHNR and CDR2 FQNEAQ (reference sequence). Trimming cost V 0 bases and J 5 bases, with 8 bases left between them. This CDR3 comprises 13 residues. In nucleotides, the CDR3 is TGTGCCAGCAGCTTAGCCGGGATTGACGAGCAGTACTTC. Encoded protein: CASSLAGIDEQYF.

This sequence joins TRBV6-4 and TRBJ1-5; D not certain. The germline gives CDR1 MRHNA, CDR2 SNTAGT. The CDR3 totals 15 residues. V was cut by 0 bases and J by 2 bases, with 8 bases left in between. The CDR3 sequence is CASSDSAAGNQPQHF. Here the CDR3 DNA reads TGTGCCAGCAGTGACTCGGCCGCTGGCAATCAGCCCCAGCATTTT.

There are a few counts of this clone. The chain joins TRBV7-2 to TRBJ1-2, with 11 bases that match TRBD1. This CDR3 contains 18 residues. Looked up from germline, CDR1 is SGHTA and CDR2 is FQGNSA. The junction had 12 bases not matched to a gene; V was cut back by 1 base and J by 5 bases. CDR3 coding DNA: TGTGCCAGCAGCTTAGTTACCTCCCGGACAGGGGGCGGGTATGGCTACACCTTC. Its translation is CASSLVTSRTGGGYGYTF.

This clone was observed a few times. V is TRBV7-9 and J is TRBJ1-1; 8 positions match TRBD1. The CDR3 spans 15 residues. CDR1 is SEHNR and CDR2 is FQNEAQ in the germline V gene (reference sequence). The V segment lost 2 bases and the J segment 3 bases; nucleotides outside the gene matches: 5. The CDR3 DNA reads TGTGCCAGCAGCTTATTGAACAGGGGGGACACTGAAGCTTTCTTT. Translation gives CASSLLNRGDTEAFF.

The sample holds a few counts of this clone. The chain has TRBV5-1 and TRBJ1-2, with 9 bases matching TRBD1. V trimming: 1 base; J trimming: 0 bases; junction bases outside the gene matches: 1. Germline V CDR1 and CDR2: SGHRS, YFSETQ. The length of the CDR3 is 15 residues. CDR3 DNA: TGCGCCAGCAGCTTGACAGGGGGCGCTAACTATGGCTACACCTTC. Translation: CASSLTGGANYGYTF.

This chain uses TRBV27 with TRBJ1-1; D ambiguous. V gave up 6 bases and J gave up 4 bases, with 15 bases separating them. Germline-derived CDR1 and CDR2 are MNHEY and SMNVEV (reference sequence). CDR3 size: 14 residues. The CDR3, as DNA: TGTGCCAGCAGCTTAACCCCCCGGTCCACTGAAGCTTTCTTT. Its protein product is CASSLTPRSTEAFF.

J is TRBJ1-5 and V is TRBV28, with unresolved D. V was pared by 4 bases and J by 9 bases, with 13 bases between. The CDR3 is 13 residues long. CDR1 and CDR2 from the germline V gene are MDHEN and SYDVKM. CDR3 sequence (DNA): TGTGCCAGCAGTTCCCCCACTGGGAGGCCCCAGCATTTT. Residues: CASSSPTGRPQHF. The variable domain in full, with the rest retrieved from reference TRBV28 and TRBJ1-5, is DVKVTQSSRYLVKRTGEKVFLECVQDMDHENMFWYRQDPGLGLRLIYFSYDVKMKEKGDIPEGYSVSREKKERFSLILESASTNQTSMYLCASSSPTGRPQHFGDGTRLSIL.